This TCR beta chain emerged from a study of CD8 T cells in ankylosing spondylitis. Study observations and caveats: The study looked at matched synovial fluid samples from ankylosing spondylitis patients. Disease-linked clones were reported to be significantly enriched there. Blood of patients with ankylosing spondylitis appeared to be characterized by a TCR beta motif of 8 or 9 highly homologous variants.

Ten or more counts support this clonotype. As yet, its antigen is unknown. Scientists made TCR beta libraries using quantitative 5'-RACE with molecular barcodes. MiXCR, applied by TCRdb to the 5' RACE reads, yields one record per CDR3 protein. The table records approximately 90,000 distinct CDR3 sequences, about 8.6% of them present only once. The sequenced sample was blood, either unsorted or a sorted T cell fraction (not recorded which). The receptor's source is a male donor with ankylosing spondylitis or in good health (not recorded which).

The CDR3 loop reads CSAQNAPGELFF. The DNA of the CDR3 is TGCAGTGCCCAAAATGCCCCCGGGGAGCTGTTTTTT. This sequence joins TRBV20-1 and TRBJ2-2, with unresolved D. Germline CDR1 and CDR2: DFQATT and SNEGSKA (reference sequence). The CDR3 covers 12 residues. The ends were cut back, 6 bases at V and 6 bases at J, with 11 bases in the middle.